This TCR beta chain was recovered during a study of CD8 T cells in ankylosing spondylitis (TCRdb year 2017). General notes on the study: To find TCR variants linked to disease, the study profiled T cell receptor beta repertoires in ankylosing spondylitis patients and healthy donors. In total, the full study cohort was made up of some 110 healthy donors and some 26 ankylosing spondylitis patients. Peripheral blood samples were taken, and synovial fluid was additionally collected from ankylosing spondylitis patients. General conclusions and limits of the study: The disease-linked clones were reported to be significantly enriched in matched synovial fluid samples from ankylosing spondylitis patients. Some of the motif variants had been reported before in the synovial fluid and blood of reactive arthritis patients, a finding that suggests common disease-initiation mechanisms. A TCR beta motif of 8 or 9 highly homologous amino acid variants appeared characteristic of blood from ankylosing spondylitis patients. In peripheral blood, the disease-linked clones were found at relatively low frequencies and had a CD8+ phenotype.

Trimming at the junction amounts to 5 bases on V and 4 bases on J, and the germline ends lie 15 bases apart. Spanning cysteine to phenylalanine, the CDR3 consists of 14 amino acids. Only the CDR3 DNA is retained, 42 bases long and in frame from the first base. CDR1 and CDR2 (DFQATT, SNEGSKA) derive from the germline V gene (reference sequence). Points on this clonotype: It lacks a known antigen. No qualities accompany the bases; no much larger clone lies one base away.

The listed sequencing device is Illumina HiSeq 2500. Quantitative 5'-RACE with molecular barcodes was used to prepare TCR beta libraries. The study's processing was this. A new computational method, built on a probabilistic model of VDJ rearrangement, was used to identify disease-linked TCR variants. In TCRdb, the public reads were trimmed at Q25 with fastp and aligned with MiXCR, with productive beta chains retained. Merged by CDR3 protein, the rows form single entries marked with the most common genes and DNA. For this entry, the V and J calls and clone size follow TCRdb and not the study's own pipeline. Recorded for this sample are about 840,000 distinct CDR3 sequences; over 9.5% of them occurred a single time. The top ten clones comprise roughly 0.51% of the sample.

This sequence was found in a male donor with ankylosing spondylitis. The V gene is TRBV20-1 and the J gene is TRBJ1-5; there is no confident call for the D gene. Sequencing was done on a sample of blood, either unsorted or a sorted T cell fraction (not recorded which). The CDR3 is CSARVILGNQPQHF. The sequence in DNA is TGCAGTGCTCGTGTGATTTTGGGAAATCAGCCCCAGCATTTT.